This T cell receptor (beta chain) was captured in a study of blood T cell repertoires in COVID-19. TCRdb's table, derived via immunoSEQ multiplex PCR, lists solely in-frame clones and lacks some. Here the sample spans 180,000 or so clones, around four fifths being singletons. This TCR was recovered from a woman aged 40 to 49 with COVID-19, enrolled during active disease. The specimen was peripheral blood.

Written as DNA, the CDR3 is TGTGCCAGCACCGCCGGGACAGGGACCACCGGGGAGCTGTTTTTT. This codes for CASTAGTGTTGELFF. The rearrangement links TRBV11-2 to TRBJ2-2; 9 nucleotides agree with TRBD1. V shed 7 bases, J shed 4 bases, and the junction held 7 bases outside the gene matches. There are 15 residues in the CDR3. In germline, CDR1 is SGHAT, CDR2 FQNNGV.